This T cell receptor (beta chain) was captured in a study of blood T cell repertoires in COVID-19. About the study: Sites across the United States, Italy and Spain contributed samples from acute and convalescent COVID-19. From T cells, B-cell-depleted T cells, or PBMCs came the material, which was cDNA or gDNA.

Methods used by the authors: Amplification of reference gene primers provided the estimated nucleated cell counts. Produced via immunoSEQ multiplex PCR; TCRdb's table is partial and in-frame only. V and J calls plus clone size are reproduced from that table; the DNA served to infer D and trimming. The sample has more than 150,000 clones; 75% to 90% are singletons. CDR3 length: 17 residues. The germline gives CDR1 SGHNT, CDR2 YYREEE (reference sequence). Germline trimming cut 0 bases from V and 2 bases from J; bases unmatched to any gene: 5. The sequence came from a woman in her 70s with acute or convalescent COVID-19. The sequenced sample consisted of peripheral blood. The chain links TRBV5-4 to TRBJ2-3, with 11 bases matching TRBD2. In DNA, the CDR3 is TGTGCCAGCAGCTTGGATTTACTAGCGGGAGCCACAGATACGCAGTATTTT. Protein product: CASSLDLLAGATDTQYF.